The entry below describes one TCR beta chain. Its antigen is undetermined. The CDR3 runs 13 residues. V was shortened by 8 bases and J by 4 bases, with 12 bases between the two germline ends. Germline lookup yields CDR1 MNHEY and CDR2 SMNVEV (reference sequence). PCR employed 60 Vbeta and 13 Jbeta primers. TCRdb keeps only in-frame clones here, not all; method: immunoSEQ multiplex PCR. This table holds 150,000 to 200,000 clones, 70% to 85% found once. This entry is derived from a study of cytomegalovirus exposure and HLA in healthy donors. General study findings and limits: Of the V segments, some could not be distinguished, including TRBV6-2 and TRBV6-3, and were excluded. Within an earlier analysis, most TCR beta V segments proved productive either about 87% or about 30% of the time. Reported performance of the classifier showed diagnosis of cytomegalovirus status with high specificity and sensitivity.

The TCR sequence derives from a woman younger than 45 in good health and CMV-seropositive. Material for sequencing was PBMCs. The rearrangement links TRBV27 to TRBJ1-3; a weak D match, TRBD1 (6 bases). CDR3 sequence (DNA): TGTGCCAGCGGACGAGGGGGAGGAAACACCATATATTTT. Translated: CASGRGGGNTIYF.